Each of the 21 T cell receptor beta chains below was sequenced from the same sample in a study of T cells in Graves' hyperthyroidism and ophthalmopathy. There were TCR beta CDR3 regions amplified from RNA transcripts. The TCR CDR3 was amplified in a first-round RT-PCR using the HTBI primer set. TCRdb reprocessed the multiplex PCR reads via MiXCR and lists one record per CDR3 protein. The table records a few hundred thousand distinct CDR3 sequences, approximately 49% of them present only once. The sample comprised peripheral blood or thyroid tissue (not recorded which). The receptors were gathered from an adult woman with Graves' disease, either hyperthyroidism or ophthalmopathy (not recorded which).

Only a few counts were recorded for this clonotype. This sequence joins TRBV7-8 and TRBJ1-5; TRBD1 is a possible D gene (5 bases). The CDR3 contains 18 residues. V gave up 5 bases and J gave up 4 bases, with 24 bases separating them. Germline lookup yields CDR1 SGHVS and CDR2 FQNEAQ. This CDR3 reads CASSTIIPGPQGNQPQHF. For the CDR3, the DNA is TGTGCCAGCAGCACAATCATACCGGGACCTCAGGGTAATCAGCCCCAGCATTTT.

There are a few counts of this clonotype. The rearrangement links TRBV6-6 to TRBJ2-7; 9 bases are shared with TRBD1. The CDR3 is 17 amino acids. Germline CDR1 MNHNY, CDR2 SVGAGI (reference sequence). J was trimmed by 3 bases and V by 2 bases; bases with no gene match: 11. The CDR3 DNA is TGTGCCAGCAGTTACCCACCTACCGGGACAGGGAGCTACGAGCAGTACTTC. Translation: CASSYPPTGTGSYEQYF.

The chain uses TRBV6-5 and TRBJ2-2, with 9 bases identical to TRBD2. J gave up 4 bases and V 2 bases, and 5 bases lay outside the gene matches. CDR1 is MNHEY and CDR2 is SVGAGI in the germline V gene. This CDR3 is built from 16 residues. Here the CDR3 DNA reads TGTGCCAGCAGTTACGGGGGCGGGAGGGGCACCGGGGAGCTGTTTTTT. This encodes CASSYGGGRGTGELFF.

V usage is TRBV10-3 and J usage is TRBJ1-1, with 9 bases aligning to TRBD1. Germline CDR1 and CDR2: ENHRY and SYGVKD. This CDR3 is built from 14 residues. V dropped 2 bases and J dropped 7; count of bases not matched to a gene: 5. CDR3 protein: CAISEGGQGGEAFF. The CDR3 coding sequence is TGTGCCATCAGTGAGGGGGGACAGGGTGGTGAAGCTTTCTTT.

Many counts were recorded for this clonotype. The chain uses TRBV7-2 and TRBJ2-7, with 11 bases lining up with TRBD2. Germline CDR1 reads SGHTA; CDR2 reads FQGNSA. The CDR3 spans 19 residues. V shed 0 bases and J 1 base; nucleotides not matched to a gene: 11. The chain's CDR3 is CASSLAALAGGQRSYEQYF. The CDR3 DNA is TGTGCCAGCAGCTTAGCAGCGCTAGCGGGAGGCCAACGATCCTACGAGCAGTACTTC.

This clonotype was found a few times. V and J are TRBV7-3 and TRBJ1-5; D not resolved. Between the trimmed V and J ends, which lost 3 bases and 0 bases, there was a span of 18 bases. The CDR3 extends over 18 amino acids. Germline V lookup: CDR1 SGHTA, CDR2 FQGTGA. The CDR3 DNA reads TGTGCCAGCAGCTTGGGGTGGACGTACACAAGTAGCAATCAGCCCCAGCATTTT. This codes for CASSLGWTYTSSNQPQHF.

The genes are TRBV19 and TRBJ2-5; D possibly matches TRBD1 or TRBD2 (6 bases each). Germline lookup yields CDR1 LNHDA and CDR2 SQIVND (reference sequence). V lost 6 bases, J lost 5 bases, and 16 bases lay in between. CDR3 length equals 14 residues. CDR3 protein: CASRQEGTLETQYF. The CDR3 coding sequence is TGTGCCAGTAGGCAGGAGGGGACACTGGAGACCCAGTACTTC.

The chain links TRBV13 to TRBJ2-7; 11 bases line up with TRBD2. The CDR3 covers 16 residues. Trimming removed 6 bases from V and 6 bases from J; junction bases left unmatched: 13. Looked up from germline, CDR1 is PRHDT and CDR2 is FYEKMQ (reference sequence). The CDR3 DNA sequence: TGTGCCAGCAGTTTTGCCCGACTAGCGGGAACGGGCGAGCAGTACTTC. Its translation is CASSFARLAGTGEQYF.

This chain links TRBV19 with TRBJ1-5; 11 bases map to TRBD1. Trimming at V came to 10 bases and at J to 11 bases, leaving 13 bases not matched to a gene. CDR1 and CDR2 from the germline V gene are LNHDA and SQIVND (reference sequence). CDR3 length: 14 residues. The CDR3 protein is CATARTGGRGSQHF. DNA of the CDR3: TGTGCCACCGCACGGACAGGGGGCCGAGGGTCCCAGCATTTT.

This clonotype was picked up a small number of times. V gene TRBV28 combines with J gene TRBJ2-5; D unresolved. V was clipped by 1 base and J by 0 bases, with 9 bases between them. The germline gives CDR1 MDHEN, CDR2 SYDVKM. The length of the CDR3 is 15 residues. The CDR3 DNA sequence: TGTGCCAGCAGTTTATCGTACCGCAACCAAGAGACCCAGTACTTC. The encoded protein is CASSLSYRNQETQYF. The full variable domain, rest sourced from reference TRBV28 and TRBJ2-5, is DVKVTQSSRYLVKRTGEKVFLECVQDMDHENMFWYRQDPGLGLRLIYFSYDVKMKEKGDIPEGYSVSREKKERFSLILESASTNQTSMYLCASSLSYRNQETQYFGPGTRLLVL.

The chain carries TRBV4-1 and TRBJ1-4, with 9 bases aligning to TRBD1. Looked up from germline, CDR1 is MGHRA and CDR2 is YSYEKL. V was pared by 0 bases and J by 0 bases, with 11 bases of the junction left unmatched. This CDR3 comprises 20 residues. This CDR3 is CASSQDRDRAGQSTNEKLFF. Here the CDR3 DNA reads TGCGCCAGCAGCCAAGACCGGGACAGGGCGGGCCAATCAACTAATGAAAAACTGTTTTTT.

The chain recombines TRBV6-6 with TRBJ2-2, with D unresolved. Per the germline V gene, CDR1 is MNHNY and CDR2 is SVGAGI (reference sequence). The V and J ends lost 0 bases and 3 bases respectively, with 11 bases between them. This CDR3 has 16 amino acids. The chain's CDR3 is CASSYSAKSYTGELFF. Here the CDR3 DNA reads TGTGCCAGCAGTTACTCGGCCAAATCCTACACCGGGGAGCTGTTTTTT.

Points on this clonotype: Given the absence of the conserved phenylalanine or tryptophan at the CDR3 end, a read error is likely. The DNA is omitted, as the CDR3 cannot be located on it reliably, and the CDR3 follows TCRdb's listing. The chain has TRBV29-1 and TRBJ2-5; the tabulated D call, TRBD2, remains unverified against the DNA. 9 amino acids form the CDR3, both terminal residues included. Germline CDR1 SQVTM, CDR2 ANQGSEA. CDR3 amino acids: CSVAGAANT.

The table lists this clonotype with a few counts. The J gene is TRBJ2-7, the V gene TRBV7-4, with TRBD1 identical over 7 bases. CDR3 length equals 16 residues. The germline V gene encodes CDR1 SGHVT and CDR2 SQSDAQ. The V segment lost 5 bases and the J segment 0 bases; nucleotides outside the gene matches: 10. In DNA, the CDR3 is TGTGCCAGCAGCCAACGAGGCAGGGGGAACTCCTACGAGCAGTACTTC. This encodes CASSQRGRGNSYEQYF.

The gene calls are TRBV9 and TRBJ1-2; D possibly corresponds to TRBD1 (5 bases). Trimming shortened V by 7 bases and J by 8 bases, and 18 bases separated the two germline ends. Germline V gene sequence: CDR1 SGDLS, CDR2 YYNGEE. The CDR3 runs to 13 residues. CDR3 in amino acids: CASGQDTTSGYTF. In DNA, the CDR3 is TGTGCCAGCGGTCAGGACACAACCTCGGGCTACACCTTC.

This clonotype is a singleton in its sample. This chain connects TRBV2 to TRBJ1-4; TRBD1 matches 10 bases. Germline CDR1 SNHLY, CDR2 FYNNEI. After removal of 2 bases from V and 7 bases from J, the junction contained 4 bases not matched to a gene. This CDR3 has 15 residues. The CDR3 DNA is TGTGCCAGCAGTGAAAAGGACAGGGGGACTGAAAAACTGTTTTTT. It codes for CASSEKDRGTEKLFF.

V gene TRBV11-2 combines with J gene TRBJ1-4, with 7 bases matching TRBD1. This CDR3 spans 16 amino acids. Germline loops: CDR1 SGHAT, CDR2 FQNNGV. V shed 4 bases, J shed 3 bases, and the junction held 8 bases outside the gene matches. This CDR3 reads CASSSDRDGANEKLFF. In DNA form, the CDR3 reads TGTGCCAGCAGCTCCGACAGGGACGGGGCTAATGAAAAACTGTTTTTT.

This clonotype was counted many times. V gene TRBV29-1 combines with J gene TRBJ1-3; D is possibly TRBD1 (6 bases). V shed 6 bases and J shed 4 bases, with 13 bases lying between them. The CDR3 sequence is 13 residues long. The germline V gene has CDR1 SQVTM and CDR2 ANQGSEA. The CDR3 nucleotides read TGCAGCGTGGGGGCTGGAACGGGAAACACCATATATTTT. This codes for CSVGAGTGNTIYF.

This clonotype was seen repeatedly, ten times or more. The chain is built from TRBV6-5 and TRBJ1-5; no firm D call. Trimming removed 6 bases from V and 2 bases from J, with 11 bases in between. The CDR3 runs to 14 residues. Germline V lookup: CDR1 MNHEY, CDR2 SVGAGI. The CDR3 reads CASSSDPRNQPQHF. For the CDR3, the DNA is TGTGCCAGCAGCTCCGACCCTCGCAATCAGCCCCAGCATTTT.

The rearrangement links TRBV7-2 to TRBJ1-1; 7 bases agree with TRBD1. This CDR3 has 16 amino acids. Trimming took 1 base from V and 0 from J; bases not matched to a gene: 5. Germline CDR1 reads SGHTA; CDR2 reads FQGNSA. CDR3 sequence reads: CASSLVAQGVNTEAFF. The CDR3 DNA reads as TGTGCCAGCAGCTTAGTGGCGCAGGGGGTGAACACTGAAGCTTTCTTT.

The chain employs TRBV19 and TRBJ2-3, with D unresolved. CDR1 is LNHDA, CDR2 SQIVND, per germline (reference sequence). There are 16 residues in the CDR3. V was shortened by 3 bases and J by 0 bases, with 13 bases between the two germline ends. CDR3 DNA: TGTGCCAGTAGTATCTGGGGTTCCCTTAGCACAGATACGCAGTATTTT. Protein sequence: CASSIWGSLSTDTQYF.